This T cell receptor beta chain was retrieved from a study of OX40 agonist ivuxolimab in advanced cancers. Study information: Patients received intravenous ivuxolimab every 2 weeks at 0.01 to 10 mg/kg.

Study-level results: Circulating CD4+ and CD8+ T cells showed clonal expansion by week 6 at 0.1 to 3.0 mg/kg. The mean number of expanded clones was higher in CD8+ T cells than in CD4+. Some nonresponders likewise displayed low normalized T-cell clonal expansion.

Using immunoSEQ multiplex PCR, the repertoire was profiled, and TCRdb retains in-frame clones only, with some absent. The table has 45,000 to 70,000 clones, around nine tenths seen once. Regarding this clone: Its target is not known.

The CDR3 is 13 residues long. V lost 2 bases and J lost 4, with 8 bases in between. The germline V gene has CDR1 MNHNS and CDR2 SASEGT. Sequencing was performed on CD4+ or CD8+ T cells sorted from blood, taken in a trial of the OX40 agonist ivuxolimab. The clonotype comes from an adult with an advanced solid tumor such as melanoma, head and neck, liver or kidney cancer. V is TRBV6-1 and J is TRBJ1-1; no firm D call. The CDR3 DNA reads TGTGCCAGCAGTGAAAGGAGGGTCACTGAAGCTTTCTTT. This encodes CASSERRVTEAFF.